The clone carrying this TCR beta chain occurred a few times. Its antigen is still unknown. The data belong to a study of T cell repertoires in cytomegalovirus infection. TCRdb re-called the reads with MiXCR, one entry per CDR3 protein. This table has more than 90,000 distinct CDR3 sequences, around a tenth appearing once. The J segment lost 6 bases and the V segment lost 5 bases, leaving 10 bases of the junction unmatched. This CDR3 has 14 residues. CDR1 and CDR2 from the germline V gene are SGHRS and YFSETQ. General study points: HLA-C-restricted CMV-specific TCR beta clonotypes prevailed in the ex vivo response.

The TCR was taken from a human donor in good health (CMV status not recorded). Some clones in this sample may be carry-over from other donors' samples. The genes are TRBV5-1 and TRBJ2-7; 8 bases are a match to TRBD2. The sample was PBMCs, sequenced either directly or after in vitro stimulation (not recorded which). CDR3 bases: TGCGCCAGCAGACCGCCGGGAGGGCCCAGCGAGCAGTACTTC. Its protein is CASRPPGGPSEQYF.